This T cell receptor beta chain was captured in a study of blood T cell repertoires in COVID-19. The CDR3 spans 14 residues. Trimming took off 5 bases at V and 10 bases at J, with 18 bases between the two ends. The germline V gene has CDR1 SNHLY and CDR2 FYNNEI. Sequencing used immunoSEQ multiplex PCR; TCRdb keeps in-frame clones, though not all of them. This repertoire shows more than 150,000 clones, 84% found once; its top ten account for roughly 15%. Sequencing input: peripheral blood. V and J are TRBV2 and TRBJ2-1, with a weak D call TRBD1 (6 bases). This sequence originates from a man in his late teens or twenties with active or convalescent COVID-19. In DNA, the CDR3 is TGTGCCAGCAGTAATACCGGGTATCAGGGGGAGCAGTTCTTC. It specifies CASSNTGYQGEQFF.